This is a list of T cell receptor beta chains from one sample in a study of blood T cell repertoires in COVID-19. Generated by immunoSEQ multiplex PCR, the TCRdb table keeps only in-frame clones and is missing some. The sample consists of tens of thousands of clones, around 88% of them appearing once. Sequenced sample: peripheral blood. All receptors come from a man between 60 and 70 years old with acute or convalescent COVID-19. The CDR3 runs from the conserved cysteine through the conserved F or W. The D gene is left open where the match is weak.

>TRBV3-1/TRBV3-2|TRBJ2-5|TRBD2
CASSPTTSGGAKTQYF
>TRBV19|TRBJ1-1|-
CASSIVGRDTEAFF
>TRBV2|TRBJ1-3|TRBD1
CASSEAFDRGWENTIYF
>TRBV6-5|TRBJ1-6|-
CASSYGGRGGSPLHF
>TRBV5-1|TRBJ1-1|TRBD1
CASSVQGYDTEAFF
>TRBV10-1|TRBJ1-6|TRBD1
CASSVTGGNSPLHF
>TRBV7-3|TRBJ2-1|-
CASSEQGIDNEQFF
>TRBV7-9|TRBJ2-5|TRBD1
CASSPGTVRETQYF
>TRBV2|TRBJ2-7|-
CASEPPGDYEQYF
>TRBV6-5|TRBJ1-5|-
CASSYDRLGQPQHF
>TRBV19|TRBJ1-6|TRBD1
CASGQVNSPLHF